This T cell receptor (beta chain) was recorded in a study of T cells in Graves' hyperthyroidism and ophthalmopathy. This clonotype was seen many times. The CDR3 contains 13 residues. The germline CDR1 and CDR2 sequences are DFQATT and SNEGSKA (reference sequence). The trim removed 6 bases at V and 7 bases at J, leaving 8 bases unmatched. TCR beta CDR3 regions were amplified from RNA. The HTBI primer set drove a first-round RT-PCR of the TCR CDR3. TCRdb analysed the multiplex PCR reads with MiXCR anew, one entry per CDR3 protein. Of roughly 420,000 distinct CDR3 sequences detected, roughly 14% appear once; the ten largest clones hold roughly 7.4%.

The source material was blood. This clonotype was obtained from a woman between 18 and 29 years old with Graves' hyperthyroidism. The chain has TRBV20-1 and TRBJ2-1, with TRBD2 identical over 8 bases. The CDR3 nucleotides read TGCAGTGCCGGGGGGGAGGGGAGGAATGAGCAGTTCTTC. It specifies CSAGGEGRNEQFF.